The 13 T cell receptor beta chains listed next were all sequenced from one sample in a study of blood T cell repertoires in COVID-19. Measured with immunoSEQ multiplex PCR; TCRdb has only the in-frame clones, and not every one. Among around 69,000 clones listed, about 91% were seen once. Source material: peripheral blood. The source is a woman in her 50s with active COVID-19.

The chain carries TRBV18 and TRBJ2-1; TRBD2 agrees at 13 bases. CDR3 length: 16 amino acids. V shed 3 bases, J shed 2 bases, and the junction held 1 base outside the gene matches. The germline V gene encodes CDR1 KGHSH and CDR2 LQKENI. CDR3: CASSPGTSGAYNEQFF. CDR3 coding DNA: TGTGCCAGCTCACCCGGGACTAGCGGGGCCTACAATGAGCAGTTCTTC.

The chain joins TRBV19 to TRBJ1-1; tentative D call: TRBD1 (5 bases). V was trimmed by 2 bases and J by 6 bases, leaving 7 bases between them. This CDR3 contains 12 residues. The germline V gene encodes CDR1 LNHDA and CDR2 SQIVND (reference sequence). As DNA, the CDR3 is TGTGCCAGTAGTATAAGGGGTGCTGAAGCTTTCTTT. Its translation is CASSIRGAEAFF.

The rearrangement joins TRBV2 to TRBJ1-2; D might be TRBD1 (5 bases). Trimming took off 3 bases at V and 5 bases at J, with 13 bases between the two ends. Looked up from germline, CDR1 is SNHLY and CDR2 is FYNNEI. CDR3 length equals 14 residues. CDR3 protein: CASSEVGLIYGYTF. The CDR3 nucleotides read TGTGCCAGCAGTGAGGTGGGACTGATATATGGCTACACCTTC. Filled out from reference TRBV2 and TRBJ1-2, the complete variable domain reads EPEVTQTPSHQVTQMGQEVILRCVPISNHLYFYWYRQILGQKVEFLVSFYNNEISEKSEIFDDQFSVERPDGSNFTLKIRSTKLEDSAMYFCASSEVGLIYGYTFGSGTRLTVV.

This sequence joins TRBV3-1 (or the pseudogene TRBV3-2) and TRBJ2-1, with TRBD2 matching 15 bases. This CDR3 is 16 amino acids long. J lost 4 bases, V lost 5 bases, and 3 bases had no gene match. Germline loops: CDR1 LGHDT, CDR2 YNNKEL (reference sequence). The DNA for the CDR3 is TGTGCCAGCAGCGGACTAGCGGGAGGGATTTACAATGAGCAGTTCTTC. Protein sequence: CASSGLAGGIYNEQFF.

J is TRBJ2-7 and V is TRBV27, with 7 nucleotides matching TRBD2. The germline gives CDR1 MNHEY, CDR2 SMNVEV (reference sequence). V lost 6 bases and J lost 2; bases outside the gene matches: 4. CDR3 length: 13 amino acids. CDR3 protein: CASRVGGAYEQYF. The CDR3 DNA reads as TGTGCCAGCAGGGTGGGGGGGGCCTACGAGCAGTACTTC.

The chain employs TRBV27 and TRBJ2-7; tentative D call: TRBD2 (5 bases). CDR1 and CDR2 from the germline V gene are MNHEY and SMNVEV (reference sequence). The CDR3 totals 14 residues. Trimming cost V 3 bases and J 5 bases, with 14 bases left between them. The CDR3 nucleotides read TGTGCCAGCAGTTTTCGCCTAGCCAGCAACGAGCAGTACTTC. It encodes CASSFRLASNEQYF.

The rearrangement uses TRBV18 and TRBJ1-2; the match to TRBD1 covers 8 bases. V was clipped by 3 bases and J by 5 bases; unmatched bases: 5. In germline, CDR1 is KGHSH, CDR2 LQKENI. The CDR3 covers 14 residues. The CDR3 coding sequence is TGTGCCAGCTCACCGACGGGACAGGAGTATGGCTACACCTTC. Its protein is CASSPTGQEYGYTF.

The V call is TRBV5-8, the J call TRBJ2-7; 7 positions match TRBD1. J lost 6 bases, V lost 3 bases, and 6 bases had no gene match. The length of the CDR3 is 13 residues. CDR1 and CDR2 from the germline V gene are SGHTS and YDEGEE. CDR3 region: CASSSGQAPEQYF. The CDR3 DNA reads TGTGCCAGCAGCTCAGGACAGGCACCCGAGCAGTACTTC. The full variable domain, its missing parts supplied by reference TRBV5-8 and TRBJ2-7, is EAGVTQSPTHLIKTRGQQATLRCSPISGHTSVYWYQQALGLGLQFLLWYDEGEERNRGNFPPRFSGRQFPNYSSELNVNALELEDSALYLCASSSGQAPEQYFGPGTRLTVT.

The chain links TRBV30 to TRBJ1-1; TRBD1 aligns across 11 bases. Germline V CDR1 and CDR2: GTSNPN, SVGIG (reference sequence). The CDR3 totals 14 residues. J gave up 6 bases and V 0 bases, and 3 bases lay outside the gene matches. The CDR3 reads CAWSVWTGGSEAFF. CDR3 bases: TGTGCCTGGAGTGTTTGGACAGGGGGCTCTGAAGCTTTCTTT.

This chain connects TRBV20-1 to TRBJ2-2, with TRBD1 matching over 7 bases. The CDR3 runs 14 residues. V lost 3 bases to trimming and J lost 4 bases; unmatched junction nucleotides: 5. Looked up from germline, CDR1 is DFQATT and CDR2 is SNEGSKA (reference sequence). CDR3 sequence reads: CSASRDRSTGELFF. The CDR3 nucleotides read TGCAGTGCTAGTCGGGACAGAAGCACCGGGGAGCTGTTTTTT.

The chain is built from TRBV19 and TRBJ2-7; TRBD2 matches 10 bases. Germline CDR1 reads LNHDA; CDR2 reads SQIVND (reference sequence). The CDR3 is 17 amino acids. The junction had 10 bases not matched to a gene; V was cut back by 3 bases and J by 2 bases. The CDR3 protein is CASSIGRTSGVTYEQYF. CDR3 in DNA: TGTGCCAGTAGTATCGGGCGGACTAGCGGAGTGACCTACGAGCAGTACTTC.

The chain has TRBV11-2 and TRBJ1-1; D is undetermined. Trimming left V 3 bases short and J 4 bases short, with 3 bases between. This CDR3 spans 11 amino acids. The germline gives CDR1 SGHAT, CDR2 FQNNGV. CDR3 residues: CASSFGTEAFF. CDR3 coding DNA: TGTGCCAGCAGCTTCGGCACTGAAGCTTTCTTT.

The J gene is TRBJ1-5, the V gene TRBV3-1 (or the pseudogene TRBV3-2), with D possibly TRBD1 on 6 matching bases. The V end lost 4 bases, the J end lost 5 bases, and 9 bases lay between the germline ends. This CDR3 contains 13 residues. Germline V gene lookup returns CDR1 LGHDT and CDR2 YNNKEL (reference sequence). The CDR3 DNA sequence: TGTGCCAGCAGCCGGGGGGGGCATCAGCCCCAGCATTTT. Translated: CASSRGGHQPQHF.